This T cell receptor (beta chain) was captured in a study of T-cell reconstitution after alpha-beta-depleted transplantation in children. Study results and caveats: After one year, T-cell counts and TCRbeta diversity mostly came from new T cells. Some patients owed their high day-60 TCRbeta diversity to surviving recipient T cells and thymic progenitors. Where alpha-beta T cells came from about two months after transplant was reportedly several hundred expanded graft clones.

This clonotype came up a few times. Its antigen is unidentified. Library preparation (for TCRbeta) was performed with unique molecular identifiers. TCRdb redid the calling of the PCR reads with MiXCR, one entry per CDR3 protein. The sample contains more than 500,000 distinct CDR3 sequences, around 10% of which appear only once. Trimming removed 5 bases at V and 4 bases at J, with 17 bases between. The CDR3 runs 16 residues. The germline V gene has CDR1 SGHTA and CDR2 FQGNSA. Sequenced material: PBMCs, mostly from graft donor cells, taken 180 days after TCRalphabeta/CD19-depleted stem cell transplant. The chain links TRBV7-2 to TRBJ2-2; possible D gene TRBD2, 7 bases. The sequence derives from a female patient between 2 and 15 years old who had a stem cell transplant for aplastic anemia, so the T cells may come from the graft donor. The CDR3 region is CASSPPRGGVTGELFF. CDR3 nucleotides: TGTGCCAGCAGCCCACCCAGGGGAGGGGTCACCGGGGAGCTGTTTTTT.